The 30 T cell receptor beta chains below come from one sample, sequenced in a study of vaccination and CD4 T cells after COVID-19. Antigens for these TCRs are unknown. Cultured CD4+ T-cell DNA underwent Oncomine TCR Beta short-read sequencing. Using its own MiXCR run on the PCR reads, TCRdb lists one record per CDR3 protein. The sample shows around 5,000 distinct CDR3 sequences, roughly 47% of them seen only once. The treatment here: approximately 9-day PBMC culture with coronavirus spike peptide pools or control peptides (ViraFEST assay). The sequencing used CD4+ T cells from blood, cultured in vitro, collected after SARS-CoV-2 vaccination. These receptors were collected from a human donor who had recovered from COVID-19.

This sequence joins TRBV19 and TRBJ2-7, with D unresolved. V was cut by 7 bases and J by 2 bases, with 9 bases left in between. The CDR3 loop spans 12 amino acids. Germline values: CDR1 LNHDA, CDR2 SQIVND (reference sequence). CDR3 sequence (DNA): TGTGCCAGTACGGGCAATACCTACGAGCAGTACTTC. Translation: CASTGNTYEQYF.

This clonotype was seen more than once but under ten times. CDR3 region: CATSDSHDYEQYF. CDR3 in DNA: TGTGCCACCAGTGATTCGCACGACTACGAGCAGTACTTC. The V gene is TRBV24-1, the J gene TRBJ2-7; D not certain. This CDR3 region has 13 residues. Trimming took off 2 bases at V and 3 bases at J, with 7 bases between the two ends. Germline V CDR1 and CDR2: KGHDR, SFDVKD.

This rearrangement joins TRBV27 to TRBJ2-4; TRBD2 is a possible D gene (6 bases). The CDR3 sequence is 15 residues long. The germline V gene has CDR1 MNHEY and CDR2 SMNVEV (reference sequence). Trimming took off 4 bases at V and 0 bases at J, with 10 bases between the two ends. The CDR3 DNA sequence: TGTGCCAGCAGTTCCCCGGGACTAGCCAAAAACATTCAGTACTTC. Its protein is CASSSPGLAKNIQYF.

In its sample, this clonotype was seen a few times. The V call is TRBV7-9, the J call TRBJ1-5; no clear D gene. Germline assignment: CDR1 SEHNR and CDR2 FQNEAQ (reference sequence). The CDR3 spans 19 residues. Trimming took 1 base from V and 5 from J, leaving 24 bases between them. The CDR3 coding sequence is TGTGCCAGCAGCTTAGAAATCGATGGTAGGATACGCGCCGATCAGCCCCAGCATTTT. It translates to CASSLEIDGRIRADQPQHF.

For the CDR3, the DNA is TGTGCCAGCAGTGTTCCCCATGGACTAGCGGGAGTCCGGGAGACCCAGTACTTC. It yields the protein CASSVPHGLAGVRETQYF. The chain is built from TRBV6-4 and TRBJ2-5; 13 bases map to TRBD2. Germline CDR1 and CDR2: MRHNA and SNTAGT. The CDR3 spans 18 residues. The V gene end was trimmed by 4 bases and the J gene end by 5 bases; junction bases not matched to a gene: 13.

This sequence joins TRBV28 and TRBJ1-1; possibly TRBD1 for D (5 bases). The CDR3 is made up of 13 amino acids. Trimming pared 7 bases from V and 0 bases from J, leaving 9 bases between. Germline lookup yields CDR1 MDHEN and CDR2 SYDVKM. The CDR3 spells CASISGLNTEAFF. CDR3 DNA: TGTGCCAGCATCTCAGGGTTGAACACTGAAGCTTTCTTT.

This clonotype has only a few counts. The CDR3 protein is CAISEPSGILSTDTQYF. The CDR3 bases are TGTGCCATCAGTGAGCCGTCCGGGATCTTAAGCACAGATACGCAGTATTTT. The chain carries TRBV10-3 and TRBJ2-3; maybe TRBD2 (5 bases). CDR1 and CDR2 from the germline V gene are ENHRY and SYGVKD. Trimming shortened V by 2 bases and J by 0 bases, and 15 bases separated the two germline ends. The CDR3 is 17 residues long.

This sequence joins TRBV28 and TRBJ2-1; TRBD2 aligns across 9 bases. Losses at the gene ends were 5 bases for V and 3 bases for J; bases not matched to a gene: 8. CDR1 and CDR2 from the germline V gene are MDHEN and SYDVKM. CDR3 length equals 16 residues. The CDR3 loop reads CASSVRLAADYNEQFF. Here the CDR3 DNA reads TGTGCCAGCAGTGTCCGACTAGCGGCCGACTACAATGAGCAGTTCTTC.

The J gene is TRBJ2-5, the V gene TRBV29-1; TRBD2 agrees at 8 bases. The CDR3 spans 12 residues. With V trimmed by 8 bases and J by 5 bases, 7 bases remained unmatched. Germline V gene lookup returns CDR1 SQVTM and CDR2 ANQGSEA. The CDR3 coding sequence is TGCAGCTCCGGGGGGGGGACGGAGACCCAGTACTTC. Translating it yields CSSGGGTETQYF.

This clonotype was picked up a small number of times. The chain is built from TRBV27 and TRBJ2-1, with D perhaps assigned TRBD1 or TRBD2 (5 bases each). Germline CDR1 is MNHEY and CDR2 is SMNVEV (reference sequence). The CDR3 contains 14 residues. The V and J ends lost 0 bases and 6 bases respectively, with 9 bases between them. In nucleotides, the CDR3 is TGTGCCAGCAGTTTATCGGGACGGTTCAATGAGCAGTTCTTC. Translation: CASSLSGRFNEQFF.

The V call is TRBV11-1, the J call TRBJ1-2, with D possibly being TRBD1 (6 bases). Looked up from germline, CDR1 is SGHAT and CDR2 is FQDESV (reference sequence). The CDR3 spans 13 residues. The V gene lost 5 bases and the J gene lost 7 bases, with 14 bases spanning the gap. The CDR3 sequence is CASSPKGGSGYTF. CDR3 bases: TGTGCCAGCAGCCCCAAGGGGGGGAGTGGCTACACCTTC. Complete variable domain (other parts from reference TRBV11-1 and TRBJ1-2): EAEVAQSPRYKITEKSQAVAFWCDPISGHATLYWYRQILGQGPELLVQFQDESVVDDSQLPKDRFSAERLKGVDSTLKIQPAELGDSAMYLCASSPKGGSGYTFGSGTRLTVV.

The chain has TRBV20-1 and TRBJ1-1, with D perhaps TRBD1 (5 bases). The CDR3 extends over 14 amino acids. Per the germline V gene, CDR1 is DFQATT and CDR2 is SNEGSKA (reference sequence). V was pared by 0 bases and J by 8 bases, with 16 bases between. As DNA, the CDR3 is TGCAGTGCTAGAGACCCGGGGCTGAGGCGGGAAGCTTTCTTT. Residues: CSARDPGLRREAFF.

This clonotype was seen a single time. This rearrangement joins TRBV6-5 to TRBJ1-3, with unresolved D. Trimming left V 2 bases short and J 2 bases short, with 16 bases between. Germline-derived CDR1 and CDR2 are MNHEY and SVGAGI. The CDR3 is 17 residues long. As DNA, the CDR3 is TGTGCCAGCAGTTACCGGACCCCAAGGGAGACTGGAAACACCATATATTTT. Translating it yields CASSYRTPRETGNTIYF.

The chain carries TRBV6-5 and TRBJ2-7; 10 nucleotides align to TRBD1. With 0 bases clipped from V and 6 bases from J, the junction kept 5 bases outside the gene matches. Germline-derived CDR1 and CDR2 are MNHEY and SVGAGI. CDR3 length equals 15 residues. CDR3 region: CASSYSATGGFEQYF. DNA for the CDR3: TGTGCCAGCAGTTACTCCGCGACAGGGGGCTTCGAGCAGTACTTC.

This chain uses TRBV10-3 with TRBJ2-5; possibly TRBD1 for D (6 bases). The CDR3 loop spans 13 amino acids. In germline, CDR1 is ENHRY, CDR2 SYGVKD. Trimming left V 4 bases short and J 2 bases short, with 8 bases between. CDR3 protein: CAISGTAQETQYF. CDR3 bases: TGTGCCATCAGTGGGACAGCACAAGAGACCCAGTACTTC.

The chain recombines TRBV2 with TRBJ1-1; 7 bases align to TRBD1. With 6 bases clipped from V and 1 base from J, the junction kept 5 bases outside the gene matches. There are 14 residues in the CDR3. Germline assignment: CDR1 SNHLY and CDR2 FYNNEI. CDR3 nucleotide sequence: TGTGCCAGCAGCCGACAGGGAGGGAACACTGAAGCTTTCTTT. Residues: CASSRQGGNTEAFF.

The chain recombines TRBV20-1 with TRBJ1-1; D is unclear. Germline CDR1 DFQATT, CDR2 SNEGSKA (reference sequence). This CDR3 region has 13 residues. Trimming left V 3 bases short and J 0 bases short, with 8 bases between. The CDR3 here is CSASIRLNTEAFF. Written as DNA, the CDR3 is TGCAGTGCTAGCATACGCCTGAACACTGAAGCTTTCTTT.

J is TRBJ2-7 and V is TRBV6-1; 9 nucleotides match TRBD1. The ends lost 6 bases at V and 4 bases at J; junction bases unmatched: 7. This CDR3 is built from 14 residues. CDR1 and CDR2 from the germline V gene are MNHNS and SASEGT. The CDR3 coding sequence is TGTGCCAGCAGGGGGGGACAGGGTAGGTACGAGCAGTACTTC. This codes for CASRGGQGRYEQYF.

The chain joins TRBV5-1 to TRBJ2-3, with 8 bases lining up with TRBD1. CDR3 length: 16 residues. Germline CDR1 is SGHRS and CDR2 is YFSETQ. V lost 4 bases, J lost 3 bases, and 10 bases stayed unmatched. The CDR3 is CASSVGQGLGTDTQYF. The CDR3 DNA sequence: TGCGCCAGCAGCGTAGGACAGGGTTTGGGGACAGATACGCAGTATTTT.

Concerning this clonotype: The conserved final phenylalanine or tryptophan is absent from the CDR3, which likely points to a read error. This rearrangement joins TRBV7-8 to TRBJ2-7, with D perhaps TRBD2 (5 bases). The germline V gene encodes CDR1 SGHVS and CDR2 FQNEAQ. The CDR3 sequence is 17 residues long. V lost 0 bases, J lost 0 bases, and 15 bases lay in between. Written as DNA, the CDR3 is TGTGCCAGCAGCTTAGCGCTGGCGGGCCTACTCTCCTACGAGCAGTACCTC. This translates into CASSLALAGLLSYEQYL.

This clonotype was recorded a few times. The chain employs TRBV6-1 and TRBJ2-2, with D maybe TRBD2 (6 bases). Germline lookup yields CDR1 MNHNS and CDR2 SASEGT. The CDR3 consists of 13 residues. Trimming pared 8 bases from V and 0 bases from J, leaving 7 bases between. The CDR3: CASSGANTGELFF. DNA for the CDR3: TGTGCCAGCTCGGGGGCGAACACCGGGGAGCTGTTTTTT.

V usage is TRBV6-1 and J usage is TRBJ2-5, with no clear D. Germline V gene data show CDR1 as MNHNS and CDR2 as SASEGT. This CDR3 has 15 amino acids. The V end lost 6 bases, the J end lost 1 base, and 15 bases lay between the germline ends. The CDR3, as DNA: TGTGCCAGCAGACCACTTGGAGCCCTCCAAGAGACCCAGTACTTC. It is translated as CASRPLGALQETQYF.

This CDR3 reads CASSLRTLNTEAFF. The CDR3 nucleotides read TGTGCCAGCAGCTTAAGGACATTGAACACTGAAGCTTTCTTT. The chain uses TRBV7-4 and TRBJ1-1; tentative D call: TRBD1 (5 bases). The germline V gene has CDR1 SGHVT and CDR2 SQSDAQ. This CDR3 comprises 14 residues. The V end lost 2 bases, the J end lost 0 bases, and 7 bases lay between the germline ends.

This rearrangement joins TRBV6-1 to TRBJ2-7; 8 bases map to TRBD2. Unmatched junction bases numbered 9, after V lost 4 bases and J lost 7 bases. This CDR3 comprises 14 residues. CDR1 and CDR2 (germline): MNHNS, SASEGT. This chain's CDR3 is CASSVKRELGEQYF. The DNA for the CDR3 is TGTGCCAGCAGTGTGAAGCGGGAGCTGGGGGAGCAGTACTTC.

This clonotype was found a few times. The CDR3 here is CSASSSSGAFF. The CDR3 region has the DNA TGCAGTGCCAGTTCTAGTTCAGGAGCTTTCTTT. This chain connects TRBV20-1 to TRBJ1-1; D is unclear. Germline V gene lookup returns CDR1 DFQATT and CDR2 SNEGSKA (reference sequence). The CDR3 is 11 amino acids. Between the trimmed V and J ends, which lost 6 bases and 10 bases, there was a span of 15 bases.

V gene TRBV27 combines with J gene TRBJ1-4; TRBD1 matches 10 bases. Trimming at V came to 1 base and at J to 10 bases, leaving 6 bases not matched to a gene. This CDR3 has 15 amino acids. Germline CDR1 and CDR2: MNHEY and SMNVEV (reference sequence). The CDR3 DNA reads as TGTGCCAGCAGTTTATTGACAGGGGGCAAAATAAAACTGTTTTTT. Protein: CASSLLTGGKIKLFF.

This clonotype was seen only a few times. The V and J genes are TRBV20-1 and TRBJ2-7, with D possibly matching TRBD1 (6 bases). Deletions cut 3 bases from V and 5 bases from J, with 11 bases between. Per the germline V gene, CDR1 is DFQATT and CDR2 is SNEGSKA (reference sequence). The CDR3 loop spans 12 amino acids. The CDR3 nucleotides read TGCAGTGCTAGTTGGGGGCCCCACGAGCAGTACTTC. Translating gives CSASWGPHEQYF.

This chain links TRBV20-1 with TRBJ2-5, with 9 bases aligning to TRBD1. CDR3 size: 14 residues. Germline CDR1 DFQATT, CDR2 SNEGSKA (reference sequence). V lost 3 bases to trimming and J lost 6 bases; unmatched junction nucleotides: 8. The CDR3 here is CSASSGQGKKTQYF. Written as DNA, the CDR3 is TGCAGTGCTAGTTCTGGACAGGGGAAAAAGACCCAGTACTTC.

This clonotype was recorded a few times. The V and J genes are TRBV21-1 and TRBJ1-2; the D segment call TRBD1 is taken from the table without a DNA check. TRBV21-1 is recorded as a pseudogene. This CDR3 spans 11 amino acids. The CDR3 is CASFPGHGYTF. CDR3 in DNA: TGTGCCAGCTTTCCAGGGCATGGCTACACCTTC.

This clonotype showed up just a few times. The chain joins TRBV19 to TRBJ1-2; 8 bases map to TRBD1. The ends lost 5 bases at V and 6 bases at J; junction bases unmatched: 8. Germline CDR1 and CDR2: LNHDA and SQIVND (reference sequence). The CDR3 has 14 amino acids. CDR3 region: CASSPRTGTNGYTF. As DNA, the CDR3 is TGTGCCAGTAGTCCCCGGACAGGGACTAATGGCTACACCTTC.